A single sample is the source of the 3 T cell receptor beta chains below, sequenced in a study of regulatory T cells in long-lasting Graves disease. The time point: newly diagnosed GD, antithyroid drugs for less than 3 months. PBMC RNA served as the TCR library source. Sequencing libraries for TCR beta were prepared with iRepertoire HTBI primers and Arm-PCR of CDR3 regions. TCRdb processed the multiplex PCR reads anew with MiXCR; each CDR3 protein has one entry. The table records roughly 530,000 distinct CDR3 sequences, about 16% of them present only once. Another study also made use of these data, one on T cells in Graves' hyperthyroidism and ophthalmopathy.

The material was peripheral blood mononuclear cells (PBMCs), obtained at new diagnosis, from a patient treated with antithyroid drugs. These receptors were obtained from a woman between 40 and 65 years old with Graves disease.

This clonotype was observed a few times. The chain links TRBV12-3 or TRBV12-4 to TRBJ2-7; no clear D. This CDR3 is 13 amino acids long. V shed 6 bases and J shed 0 bases, with 9 bases lying between them. The CDR3 region is CASSEDHSYEQYF. The CDR3 DNA is TGTGCCAGCAGCGAAGACCACTCCTACGAGCAGTACTTC.

The gene calls are TRBV20-1 and TRBJ2-1, with a possible D match to TRBD1 (6 bases). CDR3 length: 17 amino acids. Trimming stripped 5 bases from V and 4 bases from J, with 24 bases between. Germline values: CDR1 DFQATT, CDR2 SNEGSKA (reference sequence). The CDR3 coding sequence is TGCAGTGCTCCCCCGAGGGGCACAGGGTCACTTTACAATGAGCAGTTCTTC. It translates to CSAPPRGTGSLYNEQFF.

The table lists this clonotype with a few counts. CDR3 residues: CASSLHARSYGYTF. CDR3 in DNA: TGTGCCAGCAGTTTACATGCGAGGAGCTATGGCTACACCTTC. The chain couples TRBV12-3 or TRBV12-4 to TRBJ1-2, with D hard to call. Trimming shortened V by 2 bases and J by 4 bases, and 11 bases separated the two germline ends. The CDR3 length is 14 residues.